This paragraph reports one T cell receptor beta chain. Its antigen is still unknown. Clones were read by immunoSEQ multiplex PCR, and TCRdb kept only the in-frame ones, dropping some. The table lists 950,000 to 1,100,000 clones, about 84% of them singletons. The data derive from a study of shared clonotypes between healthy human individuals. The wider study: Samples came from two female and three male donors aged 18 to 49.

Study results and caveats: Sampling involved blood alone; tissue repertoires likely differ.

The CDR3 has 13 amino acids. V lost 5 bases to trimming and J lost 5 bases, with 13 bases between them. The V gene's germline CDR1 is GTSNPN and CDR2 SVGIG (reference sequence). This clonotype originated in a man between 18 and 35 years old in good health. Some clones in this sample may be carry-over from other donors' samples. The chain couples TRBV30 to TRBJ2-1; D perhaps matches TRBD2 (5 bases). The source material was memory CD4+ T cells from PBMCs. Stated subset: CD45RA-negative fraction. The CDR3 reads CAWDWRFDNEQFF. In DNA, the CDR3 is TGTGCCTGGGACTGGAGGTTCGACAATGAGCAGTTCTTC.